This T cell receptor beta chain was identified during a study of cytomegalovirus exposure and HLA in healthy donors. Study as a whole: Sequencing of about 179 million T cells in an earlier analysis found 100 million to 140 million unique TCR beta sequences. General observations from the study: Earlier results showed most TCR beta V segments being productive about 87% or about 30% of the time.

Turning to this clone: Its antigen remains unknown.

The PCR employed 60 Vbeta primers together with 13 Jbeta primers. The data were produced by immunoSEQ multiplex PCR, yet TCRdb's version contains in-frame clones alone and is incomplete. This sample has about 69,000 clones, with around 70% found just once. Trimming took 0 bases from V and 8 from J, leaving 13 bases between them. The germline gives CDR1 SGHVS, CDR2 FQNEAQ. This CDR3 is built from 15 residues. This clonotype was obtained from a woman younger than 45 in good health and CMV-seropositive. The sequencing input was PBMCs. The chain is built from TRBV7-8 and TRBJ1-4; TRBD1 might be the D (6 bases). CDR3 sequence reads: CASSLAFNRVEKLFF. The CDR3 nucleotides read TGTGCCAGCAGCTTAGCGTTTAACAGGGTGGAAAAACTGTTTTTT.